This T cell receptor (beta chain) was captured in a study of cytomegalovirus exposure and HLA in healthy donors. The trim removed 0 bases at V and 7 bases at J, leaving 8 bases unmatched. CDR1 and CDR2 (germline): LGHNA, YSLEER. This CDR3 has 16 residues. PCR used 60 Vbeta primers and 13 Jbeta primers. The assay was immunoSEQ multiplex PCR, and TCRdb's table has in-frame clones only and misses some. Of 150,000 to 200,000 clones in the sample, roughly 77% were seen once. Whole-study findings and limits: The records held CMV serostatus as the only immune exposure information. Cytomegalovirus status was reportedly diagnosed by the classifier with high specificity and sensitivity. Accurate HLA-A and HLA-B prediction from TCR beta sequences was reported for most subjects.

This clone was seen a few times. Its antigen is unidentified. Material for sequencing was PBMCs. The rearrangement links TRBV4-3 to TRBJ1-5; the match to TRBD1 covers 8 bases. The receptor was derived from a woman between 45 and 65 years old in good health and CMV-seronegative. The chain's CDR3 is CASSQDRRQGKQPQHF. CDR3 sequence (DNA): TGCGCCAGCAGCCAAGATCGTAGACAGGGGAAACAGCCCCAGCATTTT.